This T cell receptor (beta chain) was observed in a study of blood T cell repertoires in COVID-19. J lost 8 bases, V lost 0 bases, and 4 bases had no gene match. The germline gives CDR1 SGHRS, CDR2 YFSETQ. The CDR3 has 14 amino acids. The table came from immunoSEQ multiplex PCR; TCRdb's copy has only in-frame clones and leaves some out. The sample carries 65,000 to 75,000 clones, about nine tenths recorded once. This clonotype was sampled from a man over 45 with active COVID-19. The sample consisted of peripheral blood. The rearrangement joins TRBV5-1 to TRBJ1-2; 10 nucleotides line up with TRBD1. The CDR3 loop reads CASSLGQGARGYTF. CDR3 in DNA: TGCGCCAGCAGCTTGGGACAGGGGGCTCGGGGCTACACCTTC.